At least ten counts were recorded for the clone carrying this TCR beta chain. The target antigen is unknown. CDR3 size: 16 residues. Trimming at V came to 6 bases and at J to 5 bases, leaving 8 bases not matched to a gene. The germline V gene has CDR1 MDHEN and CDR2 SYDVKM. Time point meaning: healthy volunteer bleed at 6 weeks. The study extracted total RNA from unfractionated whole blood. The study used a library that attached unique molecular identifiers to individual cDNA molecules. One entry per CDR3 protein results from TCRdb running MiXCR on the RACE reads. The sample carries under 50,000 distinct CDR3 sequences, about 3.5% recorded once. The data derive from a study of human T cells and chemical hapten exposure. Study at large: Mainly, slight library volume differences in the pool made TCR yields vary. The study, taken as a whole, reports: Following DPC sensitization, TCRs present above 1 in 1000 frequency showed no change.

The chain couples TRBV28 to TRBJ2-3, with 13 bases that match TRBD2. The specimen sequenced was whole blood. The TCR sequence derives from a human donor in good health. Some clones in this sample may be carry-over from other donors' samples. CDR3 DNA sequence: TGTGCCAGCAGCGCCGGGACTAGCGGGAAGGGAGATACGCAGTATTTT. Its translation is CASSAGTSGKGDTQYF.